The entry below gives a single TCR beta chain sequence along with its context. Its antigen is as yet unknown. This record comes from a study of Graves' ophthalmopathy and Graves' hyperthyroidism. The authors amplified TCR beta CDR3 regions from RNA transcripts. The first round was an RT-PCR with HTBI primers, and the second round was a multiplex PCR. TCRdb reprocessed the multiplex PCR reads via MiXCR and lists one record per CDR3 protein. The repertoire holds approximately 410,000 distinct CDR3 sequences, with 15% as singletons. Absence of ophthalmopathy within 18 months of follow-up defined stable hyperthyroidism. PBMCs originated in approximately 9.1 ml of fresh peripheral blood. The study's findings and limits: Ophthalmopathy was separated from stable hyperthyroidism by a 13-signature model with 87.88% sensitivity and just under 84% specificity. Ophthalmopathy progression prediction by the model yielded a sensitivity of approximately 68% and a specificity of nearly 75%.

Germline V gene lookup returns CDR1 KGHSH and CDR2 LQKENI. V lost 8 bases and J lost 5, with 12 bases in between. This CDR3 region has 12 residues. The origin of this receptor is a woman younger than 35 with stable Graves' hyperthyroidism. The V gene is TRBV18, the J gene TRBJ1-1, with unresolved D. Sequencing was carried out using peripheral blood. The chain's CDR3 is CASPSIRTEAFF. The DNA of the CDR3 is TGTGCCAGCCCATCAATTCGGACTGAAGCTTTCTTT. Together with reference TRBV18 and TRBJ1-1, the CDR3 gives the full variable domain: NAGVMQNPRHLVRRRGQEARLRCSPMKGHSHVYWYRQLPEEGLKFMVYLQKENIIDESGMPKERFSAEFPKEGPSILRIQQVVRGDSAAYFCASPSIRTEAFFGQGTRLTVV.